The T cell receptor beta chain described here comes from a study of vaccination and CD4 T cells after COVID-19. Study background: Participants were vaccinated with two doses, given as either BNT162b2 or mRNA-1273 vaccine. From HCoV-229E, HCoV-OC43, HCoV-NL63 and SARS-CoV-2, overlapping spike peptides were used to stimulate the cells. Findings of the study overall: For convalescent patients, a median around 89% of reactive clones surfaced exclusively after vaccination.

CDR3 length: 15 amino acids. V gave up 6 bases and J gave up 7 bases, with 23 bases separating them. Per the germline V gene, CDR1 is DFQATT and CDR2 is SNEGSKA (reference sequence). With regard to this clonotype: The antigen remains unidentified.

The Oncomine TCR Beta short-read assay was applied to DNA of cultured CD4+ T cells. Genomic DNA from cultured CD4+ T cells was extracted. TCRdb re-analysed the PCR reads in MiXCR, keeping a single row per CDR3 protein. The sample lists approximately 9,300 distinct CDR3 sequences, about 39% seen once, with about 14% in the top ten. Treatment given: roughly ten-day PBMC culture with coronavirus spike peptide pools or control peptides (ViraFEST assay). Gathering of the CD4+ T cells, from the unexposed donor, took place before the COVID-19 pandemic (2011-2018). Contingent on cell availability, unexposed-donor CD4+ T cells were interrogated with SARS-CoV-2 S/N and four cold-coronavirus spikes.

The clonotype originates from a human donor in good health. Sequenced input: CD4+ T cells from blood, cultured in vitro. V gene TRBV20-1 combines with J gene TRBJ2-3; D gene uncertain. CDR3 loop: CSARRADGLGNTQYF. In DNA, the CDR3 is TGCAGTGCCAGACGGGCGGACGGTTTGGGAAATACGCAGTATTTT.